This T cell receptor beta chain was captured in a study of tumor-infiltrating lymphocytes in primary liver carcinoma. Study as a whole: Patients included men and women of 30 to 69 years. The study reported T1-T3 N0M0 tumors spanning 4.2 to 10 cm. Samples had roughly 3.5 to 7.13 million productive TCRbeta reads, comparable between tissue types. Study-wide results and caveats: When set against blood, tumors had a significantly higher top-250-clone fraction (p = 0.039).

The CDR3 is 15 amino acids. The germline gives CDR1 SGHVS, CDR2 FQNEAQ. For this clonotype: Its antigen remains unidentified. An end of the junction does not agree with germline; a read error may underlie this.

TCR beta cDNA was prepared out of around 460 ng total RNA by means of a constant-region primer. Libraries covering TCR beta were generated through three nested multiplex PCR rounds (using a slightly modified ARM-PCR). PCR rounds one and two used TRBV1-TRBV30 forward primers with a C-beta reverse primer for approximately 10 cycles each. TCRdb recomputed calls from the multiplex PCR reads with MiXCR, one row per CDR3 protein. The sample lists tens of thousands of distinct CDR3 sequences, 69% occurring once. Co-extraction of RNA and DNA was performed on roughly 20-31 mg of unsorted bulk tissue. The source of this sequence is a middle-aged man with primary liver carcinoma and hepatitis B virus infection. The chain couples TRBV7-8 to TRBJ2-7; 8 nucleotides line up with TRBD2. Material: tumor-adjacent normal liver tissue. The CDR3 DNA reads TGTGCCATCAGCTTAGGTTCGGGAGGGAACTACGAGCAGTATTTC. Its translation is CAISLGSGGNYEQYF. Supplemented by reference TRBV7-8 and TRBJ2-7, the full variable domain reads GAGVSQSPRYKVAKRGQDVALRCDPISGHVSLFWYQQALGQGPEFLTYFQNEAQLDKSGLPSDRFFAERPEGSVSTLKIQRTQQEDSAVYLCAISLGSGGNYEQYFGPGTRLTVT.